Following are 6 T cell receptor beta chains from one sample sequenced in a study of T cell responses to AZD1222 COVID-19 vaccine. Sequenced by immunoSEQ multiplex PCR; TCRdb stores in-frame clones only, minus some. The repertoire consists of over 50,000 clones, with around 81% occurring once and the leading ten covering roughly 25%. The sequenced sample was peripheral blood, obtained 28 days after the second AZD1222 dose. All receptors come from an adult who received the AZD1222 COVID-19 vaccine.

This clone was seen a few times. The chain has TRBV2 and TRBJ2-1, with TRBD2 matching 12 bases. The V gene's germline CDR1 is SNHLY and CDR2 FYNNEI. The CDR3 is made up of 15 amino acids. Trimming took 8 bases from V and 6 from J; bases not matched to a gene: 8. The CDR3: CASPRTSGNLNEQFF. CDR3 coding DNA: TGTGCCAGCCCTAGGACTAGCGGGAACCTCAATGAGCAGTTCTTC.

The J gene is TRBJ2-7, the V gene TRBV6-6, with 9 bases aligning to TRBD1. The CDR3 runs to 15 residues. The ends lost 6 bases at V and 4 bases at J; junction bases unmatched: 10. The germline CDR1 and CDR2 sequences are MNHNY and SVGAGI (reference sequence). In DNA, the CDR3 is TGTGCCAGCAGACTAACTAGGGGACAGGGTTACGAGCAGTACTTC. Protein sequence: CASRLTRGQGYEQYF.

The chain recombines TRBV2 with TRBJ1-5, with TRBD1 matching over 8 bases. The CDR3 runs to 15 residues. After removal of 4 bases from V and 5 bases from J, the junction contained 7 bases not matched to a gene. Germline assignment: CDR1 SNHLY and CDR2 FYNNEI. CDR3 amino acids: CASSGQGAIDQPQHF. The CDR3 nucleotides are TGTGCCAGCAGTGGGCAGGGGGCGATCGATCAGCCCCAGCATTTT. Filled out from reference TRBV2 and TRBJ1-5, the complete variable domain reads EPEVTQTPSHQVTQMGQEVILRCVPISNHLYFYWYRQILGQKVEFLVSFYNNEISEKSEIFDDQFSVERPDGSNFTLKIRSTKLEDSAMYFCASSGQGAIDQPQHFGDGTRLSIL.

Here the CDR3 reads CASSIDRGRGTGELFF. The CDR3 region has the DNA TGTGCCAGCAGCATTGACAGGGGGCGGGGAACCGGGGAGCTGTTTTTT. The chain combines TRBV7-9 with TRBJ2-2, with 10 positions matching TRBD1. CDR1 is SEHNR, CDR2 FQNEAQ, per germline (reference sequence). The CDR3 consists of 16 residues. V lost 5 bases to trimming and J lost 5 bases; unmatched junction nucleotides: 8.

CDR3 sequence reads: CASSLGGANVLTF. CDR3 coding DNA: TGTGCCAGCAGCTTAGGGGGGGCCAACGTCCTGACTTTC. The V gene is TRBV7-3, the J gene TRBJ2-6, with D hard to call. V was shortened by 2 bases and J by 4 bases, with 3 bases between the two germline ends. Germline loops: CDR1 SGHTA, CDR2 FQGTGA. CDR3 length equals 13 residues.

The rearrangement links TRBV9 to TRBJ1-3; tentatively, D is TRBD1 (5 bases). The germline V and J ends were trimmed by 1 base and 1 base, with 24 bases remaining between them. This CDR3 contains 20 residues. Germline lookup yields CDR1 SGDLS and CDR2 YYNGEE. CDR3 protein: CASSVRVGRPEEPSGNTIYF. CDR3 in DNA: TGTGCCAGCAGCGTAAGGGTGGGGCGGCCCGAGGAACCTTCTGGAAACACCATATATTTT.